This T cell receptor beta chain was recorded in a study of blood T cell repertoires in COVID-19. Study-wide background: Researchers got acute and convalescent COVID-19 samples from the United States, Italy and Spain. The analysed material was cDNA or gDNA that came from T cells, B-cell-depleted T cells, or PBMCs.

This CDR3 has 13 amino acids. V was clipped by 6 bases and J by 6 bases, with 11 bases between them. The germline V gene encodes CDR1 MRHNA and CDR2 SNTAGT. As handled by the study authors: Using reference gene primer amplification, nucleated cell counts were estimated. TCRdb's table, derived via immunoSEQ multiplex PCR, lists solely in-frame clones and lacks some. V, J and clone size derive from that table, while D and trimming were established from the DNA sequence. Seen here are about 83,000 clones, roughly nine tenths observed once, and the top ten hold approximately 16%. This clonotype was sampled from a woman older than 75 with active or convalescent COVID-19. The sequencing sample was made of peripheral blood. The gene calls are TRBV6-4 and TRBJ2-2, with D perhaps matching TRBD2 (5 bases). The CDR3 coding sequence is TGTGCCAGCAGCCTTACTAGTTCCGGGGAGCTGTTTTTT. As protein: CASSLTSSGELFF.